This T cell receptor beta chain emerged from a study of early T cells in non-severe SARS-CoV-2 infection (dated by TCRdb to about 2021). In the study overall: Because TCR sequencing was done on bulk RNA from unsorted whole blood, the alpha and beta chains could not be paired.

With regard to this clonotype: Its binding antigen is unknown. One base away there is no much larger clone; base qualities are not given.

Study-level results and caveats: Matching against VDJdb was skewed toward anti-spike CD8 responses, likely underestimated virus-specific expansions, and missed private and CD4 specificities.

Receptor amplification or capture employed 5' RACE. TCRdb records NextSeq 500 as the sequencer. In the TCR library protocol, unique molecular identifiers were attached to individual cDNA molecules to correct for PCR bias and sequencing error. Both TCR alpha and beta chains were sequenced, and tight co-correlation was observed between alpha and beta sequence abundances in each sample. Per the authors' processing: V gene, J gene and CDR3 annotation of TCR sequences was performed with Decombinator V4. Expanded TCRs were defined as changing significantly between any two time points under a Poisson model with p below 0.0001. TCR abundances were normalised to the total number of TCRs sequenced per sample and were expressed as counts per million. VDJdb, accessed 1 November 2021, was searched for CMV, EBV and SARS-CoV-2 annotated TCRs, with TCRs annotated for multiple antigens excluded. TCRdb reran the public reads through fastp at Q25 and MiXCR, keeping productive beta chains. Each CDR3 protein appears once, grouped with its most common genes and DNA. These V and J calls are TCRdb output, not the study's own analysis. In this sample the table shows roughly 25,000 distinct CDR3 sequences, roughly 4.6% of which occur a single time. The ten largest clonotypes hold approximately 4% of the sample.

This was a case-control study nested in a cohort of healthcare workers in London, UK, who had nasopharyngeal swab PCR tests and blood samples taken every week. Healthcare workers were recruited between 23 and 31 March 2020, during the week of the UK lockdown, and were followed weekly for up to roughly 15 weeks. This receptor was obtained from an adult who was a healthcare worker with PCR-confirmed SARS-CoV-2 infection or an uninfected control (not recorded which). The source material was whole blood.

CDR3 protein: CASSLDGRAGTRLTQYF. The DNA reads TGTGCCAGCAGCTTAGATGGGCGTGCAGGGACAAGATTGACCCAGTACTTC. The V and J genes are TRBV11-2 and TRBJ2-5; tentative D gene TRBD1, with 6 bases matching. The CDR3 runs 17 amino acids, cysteine and phenylalanine included. Solely the CDR3 DNA is kept, with 51 bases framed from the first base. V lost 0 bases and J lost 7 bases; the stretch between them is 21 bases long. From the germline V gene, CDR1 is SGHAT and CDR2 is FQNNGV.